The source of this T cell receptor beta chain is a study of cytomegalovirus exposure and HLA in healthy donors. PCR amplification relied on 60 Vbeta primers (plus 13 Jbeta primers). How the authors handled the data: In a later analysis, around 87 million unique TCR beta chains included roughly 11 million shared by two or more donors. Sequenced by immunoSEQ multiplex PCR; TCRdb stores in-frame clones only, minus some. From that table come the V and J calls and clone size; the DNA was used to work out D and trimming. The sample has 250,000 or so clones, nearly 95% seen once; the top ten hold roughly 1.5%. Comment on this clone: Its antigen is unidentified.

This CDR3 is 14 amino acids long. V was shortened by 4 bases and J by 4 bases, with 12 bases between the two germline ends. Looked up from germline, CDR1 is SGHDT and CDR2 is YYEEEE. Study findings and constraints: Reports described diagnosis of cytomegalovirus status by the classifier as highly specific and sensitive. An Asian-associated ancestry cluster reportedly showed fewer N-insertions than the roughly 600-donor mean in a later analysis. TCR beta sequences reportedly predicted most subjects' HLA-A and HLA-B alleles accurately.

The chain employs TRBV5-6 and TRBJ1-3; D call uncertain. The sample taken for sequencing was PBMCs. The receptor comes from a girl aged 2-10 years in good health and CMV-seronegative. DNA of the CDR3: TGTGCCAGCAGCGTTATAGACACCGGAAACACCATATATTTT. It is translated as CASSVIDTGNTIYF.